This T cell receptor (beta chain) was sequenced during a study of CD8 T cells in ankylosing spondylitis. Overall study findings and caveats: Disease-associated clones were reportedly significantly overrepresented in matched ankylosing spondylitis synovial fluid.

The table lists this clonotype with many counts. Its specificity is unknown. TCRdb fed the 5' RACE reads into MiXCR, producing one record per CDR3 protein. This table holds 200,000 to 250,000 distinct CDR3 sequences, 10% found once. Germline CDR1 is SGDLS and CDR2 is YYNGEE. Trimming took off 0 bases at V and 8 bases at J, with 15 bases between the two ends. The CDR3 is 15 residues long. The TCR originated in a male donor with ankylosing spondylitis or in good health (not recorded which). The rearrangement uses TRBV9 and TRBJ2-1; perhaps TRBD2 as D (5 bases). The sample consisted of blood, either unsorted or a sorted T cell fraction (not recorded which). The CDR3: CASSVDGLQGYEQFF. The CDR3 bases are TGTGCCAGCAGCGTAGACGGACTTCAAGGATATGAGCAGTTCTTC.